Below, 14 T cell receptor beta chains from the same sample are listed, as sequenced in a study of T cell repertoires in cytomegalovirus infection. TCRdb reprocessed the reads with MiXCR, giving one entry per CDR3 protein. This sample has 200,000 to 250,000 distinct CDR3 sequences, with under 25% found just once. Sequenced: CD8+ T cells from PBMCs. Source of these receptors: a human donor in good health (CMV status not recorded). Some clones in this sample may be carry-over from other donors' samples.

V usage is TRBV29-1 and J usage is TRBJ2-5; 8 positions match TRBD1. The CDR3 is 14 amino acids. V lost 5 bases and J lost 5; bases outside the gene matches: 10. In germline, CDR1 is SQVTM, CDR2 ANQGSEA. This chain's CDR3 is CSVSTGEVSETQYF. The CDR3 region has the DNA TGCAGCGTTTCGACAGGGGAGGTATCGGAGACCCAGTACTTC.

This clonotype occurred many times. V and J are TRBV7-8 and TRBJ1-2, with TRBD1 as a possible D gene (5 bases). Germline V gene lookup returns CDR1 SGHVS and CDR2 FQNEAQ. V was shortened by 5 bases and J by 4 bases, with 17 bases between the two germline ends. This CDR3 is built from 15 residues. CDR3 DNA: TGTGCCAGCAGCGTAAAGTCCAGGGAACCCTATGGCTACACCTTC. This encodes CASSVKSREPYGYTF.

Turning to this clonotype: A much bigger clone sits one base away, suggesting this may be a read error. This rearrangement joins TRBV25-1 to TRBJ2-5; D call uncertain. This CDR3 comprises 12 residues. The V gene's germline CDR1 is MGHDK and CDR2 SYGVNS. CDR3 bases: TGTGCCAGCAGTGATGTCCAAGAGGCCCAGTACTTC. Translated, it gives CASSDVQEAQYF.

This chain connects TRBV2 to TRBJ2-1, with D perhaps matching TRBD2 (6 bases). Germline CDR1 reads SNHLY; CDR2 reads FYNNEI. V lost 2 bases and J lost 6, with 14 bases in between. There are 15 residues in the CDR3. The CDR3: CASSEPSGTGNEQFF. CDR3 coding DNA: TGTGCCAGCAGTGAACCCTCCGGGACTGGCAATGAGCAGTTCTTC.

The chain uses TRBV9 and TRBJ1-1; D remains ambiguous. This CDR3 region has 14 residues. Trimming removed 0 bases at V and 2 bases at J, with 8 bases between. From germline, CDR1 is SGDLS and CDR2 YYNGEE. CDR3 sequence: CASSVASANTEAFF. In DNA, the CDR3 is TGTGCCAGCAGCGTAGCTAGTGCTAACACTGAAGCTTTCTTT.

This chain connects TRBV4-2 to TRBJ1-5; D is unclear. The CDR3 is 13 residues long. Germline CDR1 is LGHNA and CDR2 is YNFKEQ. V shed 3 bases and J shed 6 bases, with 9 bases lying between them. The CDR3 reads CASSQQAGQPQHF. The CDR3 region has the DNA TGTGCCAGCAGCCAGCAAGCAGGTCAGCCCCAGCATTTT.

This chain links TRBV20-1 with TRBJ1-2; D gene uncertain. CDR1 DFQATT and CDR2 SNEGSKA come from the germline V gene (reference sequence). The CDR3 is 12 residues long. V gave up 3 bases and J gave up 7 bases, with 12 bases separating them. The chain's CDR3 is CSASGQGPGYTF. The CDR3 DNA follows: TGCAGTGCTAGCGGTCAAGGACCTGGCTACACCTTC.

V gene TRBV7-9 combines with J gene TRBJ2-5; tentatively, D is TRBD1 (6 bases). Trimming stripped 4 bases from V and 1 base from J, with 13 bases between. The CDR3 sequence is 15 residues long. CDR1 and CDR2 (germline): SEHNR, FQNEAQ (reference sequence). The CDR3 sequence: CASSSRDTFQETQYF. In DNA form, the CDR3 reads TGTGCCAGCAGCTCCCGGGACACCTTCCAAGAGACCCAGTACTTC.

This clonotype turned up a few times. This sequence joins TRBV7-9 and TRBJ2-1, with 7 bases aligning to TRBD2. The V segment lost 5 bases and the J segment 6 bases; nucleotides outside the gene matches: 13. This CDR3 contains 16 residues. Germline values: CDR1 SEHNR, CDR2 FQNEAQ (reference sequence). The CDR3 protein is CASSRGSLTGGNEQFF. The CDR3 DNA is TGTGCCAGCAGCCGGGGGTCCCTCACGGGGGGCAATGAGCAGTTCTTC.

The CDR3 is CASSQGEVEDTEAFF. DNA for the CDR3: TGTGCCAGCAGCCAAGGGGAGGTTGAGGACACTGAAGCTTTCTTT. This chain joins TRBV14 and TRBJ1-1, with D uncertain. Looked up from germline, CDR1 is SGHDN and CDR2 is FVKESK. This CDR3 is built from 15 residues. V lost 1 base and J 3 bases, leaving 12 bases between the germline ends.

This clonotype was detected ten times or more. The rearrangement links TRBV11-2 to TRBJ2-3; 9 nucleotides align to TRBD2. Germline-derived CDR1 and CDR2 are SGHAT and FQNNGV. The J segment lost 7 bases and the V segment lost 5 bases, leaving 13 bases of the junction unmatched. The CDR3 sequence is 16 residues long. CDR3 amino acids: CASSPLMAGGLNTQYF. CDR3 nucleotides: TGTGCCAGCAGCCCCCTCATGGCGGGGGGGCTGAATACGCAGTATTTT.

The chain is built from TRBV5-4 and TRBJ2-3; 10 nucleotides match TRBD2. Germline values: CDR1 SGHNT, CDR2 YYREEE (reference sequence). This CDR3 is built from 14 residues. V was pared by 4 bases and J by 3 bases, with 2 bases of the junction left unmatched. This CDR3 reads CASSPGLATDTQYF. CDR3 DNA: TGTGCCAGCAGCCCGGGACTAGCGACAGATACGCAGTATTTT.

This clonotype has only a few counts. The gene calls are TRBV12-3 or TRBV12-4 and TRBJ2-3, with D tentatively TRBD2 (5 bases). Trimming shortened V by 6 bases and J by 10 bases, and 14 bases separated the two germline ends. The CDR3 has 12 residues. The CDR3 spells CASRPGVDAQYF. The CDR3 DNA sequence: TGTGCCAGCAGACCCGGGGTAGACGCGCAGTATTTT.

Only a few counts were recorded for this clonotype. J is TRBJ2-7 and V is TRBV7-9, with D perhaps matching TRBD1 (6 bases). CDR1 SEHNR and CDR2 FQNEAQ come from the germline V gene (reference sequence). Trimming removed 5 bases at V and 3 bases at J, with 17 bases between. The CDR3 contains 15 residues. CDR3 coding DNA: TGTGCCAGCAGCCCCCCACGGGGACACTACTACGAGCAGTACTTC. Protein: CASSPPRGHYYEQYF. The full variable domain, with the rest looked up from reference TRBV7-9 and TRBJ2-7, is DTGVSQNPRHKITKRGQNVTFRCDPISEHNRLYWYRQTLGQGPEFLTYFQNEAQLEKSRLLSDRFSAERPKGSFSTLEIQRTEQGDSAMYLCASSPPRGHYYEQYFGPGTRLTVT.